Presented here are 17 T cell receptor beta chains from one specimen sequenced in a study of shared clonotypes between healthy human individuals. Some clones are missing from TCRdb's copy, which holds only in-frame ones; the method was immunoSEQ multiplex PCR. The profile shows 1 million to 1.3 million clones, approximately 80% of them singletons. Sequencing input: memory CD4+ T cells from PBMCs. The subset: CD45RA-negative fraction. Receptors were obtained from a young man in good health. Some clones in this sample may be carry-over from other donors' samples.

This clone was counted ten times or more. The chain employs TRBV5-4 and TRBJ2-6; D not certain. V was clipped by 0 bases and J by 0 bases, with 13 bases between them. The CDR3 consists of 18 residues. The germline gives CDR1 SGHNT, CDR2 YYREEE (reference sequence). CDR3 residues: CASSLGHFLGSGANVLTF. The CDR3 DNA follows: TGTGCCAGCAGCTTGGGGCACTTTCTCGGCTCTGGGGCCAACGTCCTGACTTTC.

The V and J genes are TRBV4-1 and TRBJ2-1; 10 bases agree with TRBD2. From germline, CDR1 is MGHRA and CDR2 YSYEKL. V was pared by 0 bases and J by 6 bases, with 11 bases of the junction left unmatched. The CDR3 sequence is 18 residues long. Written as DNA, the CDR3 is TGCGCCAGCAGCCAAGATAGCCCGGCTAGCGGGGGACCCAATGAGCAGTTCTTC. The encoded protein is CASSQDSPASGGPNEQFF.

The chain couples TRBV5-1 to TRBJ2-1, with D perhaps TRBD2 (6 bases). V lost 0 bases, J lost 5 bases, and 9 bases lay in between. Germline V gene lookup returns CDR1 SGHRS and CDR2 YFSETQ. The CDR3 runs 14 residues. The CDR3 DNA reads TGCGCCAGCAGCTTGGCCCGGGAGAACAATGAGCAGTTCTTC. This encodes CASSLARENNEQFF.

The chain recombines TRBV25-1 with TRBJ1-2; D gene ambiguous. V lost 3 bases and J lost 2, with 13 bases in between. The CDR3 totals 15 residues. CDR1 and CDR2 from the germline V gene are MGHDK and SYGVNS. The CDR3 here is CASSDPRGGNYGYTF. DNA for the CDR3: TGTGCCAGCAGTGACCCGCGGGGAGGCAACTATGGCTACACCTTC.

This clone was seen a few times. The rearrangement joins TRBV6-5 to TRBJ1-5; 8 bases agree with TRBD1. J gave up 2 bases and V 5 bases, and 2 bases lay outside the gene matches. Germline-derived CDR1 and CDR2 are MNHEY and SVGAGI. This CDR3 contains 14 residues. The chain's CDR3 is CASSTGGGNQPQHF. CDR3 nucleotide sequence: TGTGCCAGCAGTACAGGGGGTGGCAATCAGCCCCAGCATTTT.

The V and J genes are TRBV7-9 and TRBJ1-1, with 7 bases matching TRBD1. The CDR3 totals 14 residues. Germline trimming cut 6 bases from V and 1 base from J; bases unmatched to any gene: 5. CDR1 SEHNR and CDR2 FQNEAQ come from the germline V gene (reference sequence). CDR3 region: CASRLGTENTEAFF. The CDR3 DNA reads as TGTGCCAGCAGACTAGGGACAGAGAACACTGAAGCTTTCTTT.

The chain employs TRBV7-9 and TRBJ2-5; 11 bases align to TRBD2. Trimming cost V 5 bases and J 5 bases; bases outside gene matches: 16. CDR1 and CDR2 (germline): SEHNR, FQNEAQ (reference sequence). CDR3 length: 18 amino acids. In DNA form, the CDR3 reads TGTGCCAGCAGCGCCAGCCCGGGACTAGCGGAGGGGGGGGAGACCCAGTACTTC. Translated: CASSASPGLAEGGETQYF.

The V gene is TRBV29-1, the J gene TRBJ2-1; D unclear. Germline V CDR1 and CDR2: SQVTM, ANQGSEA. CDR3 length: 13 amino acids. Trimming pared 2 bases from V and 5 bases from J, leaving 10 bases between. The CDR3 sequence is CSVEIATHNEQFF. The CDR3 nucleotides are TGCAGCGTTGAAATAGCAACCCACAATGAGCAGTTCTTC.

The V call is TRBV7-2, the J call TRBJ2-7; D remains ambiguous. Germline V gene sequence: CDR1 SGHTA, CDR2 FQGNSA. The V gene lost 1 base and the J gene lost 4 bases, with 8 bases spanning the gap. This CDR3 comprises 13 residues. CDR3 amino acids: CASSLGLEYEQYF. The CDR3 coding sequence is TGTGCCAGCAGCTTAGGGTTAGAATACGAGCAGTACTTC.

DNA of the CDR3: TGTGCCAGCAGTGATTGGACGAACTATGGCTACACCTTC. Its protein product is CASSDWTNYGYTF. The V call is TRBV6-1, the J call TRBJ1-2, with D unresolved. Trimming shortened V by 3 bases and J by 2 bases, and 7 bases separated the two germline ends. Germline loops: CDR1 MNHNS, CDR2 SASEGT. This CDR3 is 13 amino acids long.

The genes are TRBV28 and TRBJ2-1, with a tentative D call TRBD1 (6 bases). The CDR3 spans 14 residues. The ends were cut back, 5 bases at V and 8 bases at J, with 16 bases in the middle. The germline gives CDR1 MDHEN, CDR2 SYDVKM. The CDR3 sequence is CASSANRVQDEQFF. CDR3 DNA: TGTGCCAGCAGTGCAAACAGGGTTCAGGATGAGCAGTTCTTC. Looking up the rest from reference TRBV28 and TRBJ2-1 gives the full variable domain: DVKVTQSSRYLVKRTGEKVFLECVQDMDHENMFWYRQDPGLGLRLIYFSYDVKMKEKGDIPEGYSVSREKKERFSLILESASTNQTSMYLCASSANRVQDEQFFGPGTRLTVL.

The chain uses TRBV7-8 and TRBJ1-4, with 7 bases aligning to TRBD1. Germline values: CDR1 SGHVS, CDR2 FQNEAQ. The V and J ends lost 5 bases and 2 bases, in that order; junction bases with no gene match: 2. The CDR3 runs to 14 residues. CDR3 in DNA: TGTGCCAGCAGCACAGGGGACACTAATGAAAAACTGTTTTTT. Amino acids: CASSTGDTNEKLFF.

The chain employs TRBV15 and TRBJ1-5; D is possibly TRBD1 (6 bases). V was trimmed by 3 bases and J by 6 bases, leaving 18 bases between them. This CDR3 is 16 amino acids long. Germline CDR1 LNHNV, CDR2 YYDKDF (reference sequence). This chain's CDR3 is CATSSGNGQRRQPQHF. DNA for the CDR3: TGTGCCACCAGCAGCGGTAATGGACAGAGGCGTCAGCCCCAGCATTTT.

The rearrangement links TRBV6-5 to TRBJ2-7; 9 nucleotides line up with TRBD1. The V and J ends lost 0 bases and 5 bases, in that order; junction bases with no gene match: 5. CDR1 is MNHEY, CDR2 SVGAGI, per germline. The CDR3 extends over 15 amino acids. This chain's CDR3 is CASSYSGTGRDEQYF. CDR3 in DNA: TGTGCCAGCAGTTACTCCGGGACAGGGCGCGACGAGCAGTACTTC.

This chain links TRBV29-1 with TRBJ1-1; maybe TRBD1 (5 bases). Between the trimmed V and J ends, which lost 3 bases and 3 bases, there was a span of 14 bases. This CDR3 is 14 amino acids long. The V gene's germline CDR1 is SQVTM and CDR2 ANQGSEA. The CDR3 protein is CSVDRAGGYTEAFF. DNA for the CDR3: TGCAGCGTTGACAGGGCGGGGGGGTACACTGAAGCTTTCTTT. The whole variable domain, remainder taken from reference TRBV29-1 and TRBJ1-1, is SAVISQKPSRDICQRGTSLTIQCQVDSQVTMMFWYRQQPGQSLTLIATANQGSEATYESGFVIDKFPISRPNLTFSTLTVSNMSPEDSSIYLCSVDRAGGYTEAFFGQGTRLTVV.

V usage is TRBV21-1 and J usage is TRBJ1-4; TRBD1, the table's D call, was not compared with the DNA. TRBV21-1 constitutes a pseudogene. The CDR3 has 16 amino acids. This chain's CDR3 is CASSKAPQGHPEKLFF. The DNA for the CDR3 is TGTGCCAGCAGCAAAGCCCCGCAGGGCCACCCTGAAAAACTGTTTTTT.

The chain is built from TRBV6-6 and TRBJ1-4; a weak D match, TRBD1 (5 bases). V gave up 0 bases and J gave up 5 bases, with 13 bases separating them. The CDR3 extends over 16 amino acids. Germline V gives CDR1 MNHNY, CDR2 SVGAGI (reference sequence). In nucleotides, the CDR3 is TGTGCCAGCAGTTACTCGTGGGGGACTGTGAATGAAAAACTGTTTTTT. It is translated as CASSYSWGTVNEKLFF.